A single sample gave rise to the 32 T cell receptor beta chains below, sequenced in a study of cytomegalovirus exposure and HLA in healthy donors. PCR used 60 Vbeta primers and 13 Jbeta primers. TCRdb's copy holds only in-frame clones and misses some; the assay was immunoSEQ multiplex PCR. The sample has about 150,000 clones; just under 75% are singletons. Sequences were obtained from PBMCs. Every receptor here comes from a young woman in good health and CMV-seronegative.

The chain has TRBV10-3 and TRBJ2-1; 8 positions match TRBD1. The CDR3 spans 15 residues. In germline, CDR1 is ENHRY, CDR2 SYGVKD. V shed 7 bases, J shed 3 bases, and the junction held 8 bases outside the gene matches. The DNA for the CDR3 is TGTGCCATCATGGGGACAGGTGACATCTACAATGAGCAGTTCTTC. This gives the protein CAIMGTGDIYNEQFF.

In this sample, this clone turned up once. V gene TRBV5-4 combines with J gene TRBJ2-1, with TRBD2 identical over 7 bases. The ends lost 0 bases at V and 0 bases at J; junction bases unmatched: 3. CDR3 length equals 16 residues. Per the germline V gene, CDR1 is SGHNT and CDR2 is YYREEE (reference sequence). This chain's CDR3 is CASSLVGGISYNEQFF. The CDR3 DNA reads TGTGCCAGCAGCTTGGTCGGGGGGATCTCCTACAATGAGCAGTTCTTC. Filled out from reference TRBV5-4 and TRBJ2-1, the complete variable domain reads ETGVTQSPTHLIKTRGQQVTLRCSSQSGHNTVSWYQQALGQGPQFIFQYYREEENGRGNFPPRFSGLQFPNYSSELNVNALELDDSALYLCASSLVGGISYNEQFFGPGTRLTVL.

The chain combines TRBV10-3 with TRBJ1-2; D is possibly TRBD1 (5 bases). CDR3 length: 17 amino acids. Germline CDR1 and CDR2: ENHRY and SYGVKD. V was trimmed by 6 bases and J by 0 bases, leaving 20 bases between them. CDR3 in amino acids: CAISSRGAPIANYGYTF. The CDR3 bases are TGTGCCATCAGCTCAAGGGGCGCACCCATCGCTAACTATGGCTACACCTTC.

This sequence joins TRBV18 and TRBJ1-2; possible D gene TRBD1, 5 bases. The germline V gene has CDR1 KGHSH and CDR2 LQKENI. This CDR3 is built from 15 residues. The ends were cut back, 0 bases at V and 3 bases at J, with 11 bases in the middle. Here the CDR3 reads CASSPPGGADYGYTF. DNA of the CDR3: TGTGCCAGCTCACCACCGGGAGGGGCGGACTATGGCTACACCTTC.

This clone has only a few counts. This same CDR3 is encoded by further DNA sequences in the sample. The chain carries TRBV4-1 and TRBJ2-1; maybe TRBD2 (6 bases). Germline CDR1 reads MGHRA; CDR2 reads YSYEKL. The CDR3 has 16 amino acids. The ends were cut back, 1 base at V and 0 bases at J, with 10 bases in the middle. CDR3 residues: CASSQAATSSYNEQFF. The CDR3 coding sequence is TGCGCCAGCAGCCAAGCCGCGACTAGCTCCTACAATGAGCAGTTCTTC.

The chain employs TRBV19 and TRBJ2-3, with D unresolved. Germline CDR1 reads LNHDA; CDR2 reads SQIVND (reference sequence). Trimming took 5 bases from V and 0 from J, leaving 3 bases between them. The CDR3 spans 12 residues. CDR3 coding DNA: TGTGCCAGTAGTCCTAGCACAGATACGCAGTATTTT. Amino acids: CASSPSTDTQYF. Full variable domain (outside the CDR3, taken from reference TRBV19 and TRBJ2-3): DGGITQSPKYLFRKEGQNVTLSCEQNLNHDAMYWYRQDPGQGLRLIYYSQIVNDFQKGDIAEGYSVSREKKESFPLTVTSAQKNPTAFYLCASSPSTDTQYFGPGTRLTVL.

This rearrangement joins TRBV7-6 to TRBJ1-3; D gene ambiguous. Germline V lookup: CDR1 SGHVS, CDR2 FNYEAQ. There are 16 residues in the CDR3. V lost 0 bases to trimming and J lost 0 bases, with 9 bases between them. The CDR3 sequence is CASSLATPTSGNTIYF. CDR3 sequence (DNA): TGTGCCAGCAGCTTAGCGACACCCACCTCTGGAAACACCATATATTTT.

The genes are TRBV5-6 and TRBJ2-1; possible D gene TRBD1, 5 bases. CDR1 and CDR2 from the germline V gene are SGHDT and YYEEEE. This CDR3 comprises 13 residues. The V gene lost 6 bases and the J gene lost 7 bases, with 14 bases spanning the gap. CDR3 DNA sequence: TGTGCCAGCACTAATCAGGGTCGGAATGAGCAGTTCTTC. This gives the protein CASTNQGRNEQFF.

This chain uses TRBV27 with TRBJ1-2; D ambiguous. Trimming stripped 1 base from V and 4 bases from J, with 10 bases between. The CDR3 covers 14 residues. Germline-derived CDR1 and CDR2 are MNHEY and SMNVEV (reference sequence). The CDR3 loop reads CASSLYYRSYGYTF. The CDR3, as DNA: TGTGCCAGCAGTTTATACTATCGGTCCTATGGCTACACCTTC.

This clone appeared a few times. J is TRBJ1-2 and V is TRBV30, with a possible D match to TRBD1 (6 bases). The CDR3 contains 13 residues. V lost 3 bases and J lost 2, with 10 bases in between. Germline V gene sequence: CDR1 GTSNPN, CDR2 SVGIG (reference sequence). The CDR3 is CAWRAQGNYGYTF. In DNA form, the CDR3 reads TGTGCCTGGAGGGCACAGGGAAACTATGGCTACACCTTC.

This clone was counted once. V usage is TRBV14 and J usage is TRBJ1-4; TRBD1 agrees at 7 bases. The CDR3 is 15 amino acids. CDR1 is SGHDN and CDR2 is FVKESK in the germline V gene. V shed 4 bases and J 4 bases; nucleotides not matched to a gene: 6. The CDR3 DNA sequence: TGTGCCAGCAGCCTGTACGGGACAGATAATGAAAAACTGTTTTTT. It specifies CASSLYGTDNEKLFF.

The chain carries TRBV7-9 and TRBJ1-5; D unclear. The CDR3 is 15 residues long. Trimming stripped 2 bases from V and 2 bases from J, with 10 bases between. Germline V gives CDR1 SEHNR, CDR2 FQNEAQ (reference sequence). CDR3 in amino acids: CASSLNGDGNQPQHF. The CDR3 coding sequence is TGTGCCAGCAGCTTAAACGGAGACGGCAATCAGCCCCAGCATTTT. The complete variable domain, with remaining parts taken from reference TRBV7-9 and TRBJ1-5, reads DTGVSQNPRHKITKRGQNVTFRCDPISEHNRLYWYRQTLGQGPEFLTYFQNEAQLEKSRLLSDRFSAERPKGSFSTLEIQRTEQGDSAMYLCASSLNGDGNQPQHFGDGTRLSIL.

This clone was detected once. CDR3: CASSLDGMNTGELFF. Here the CDR3 DNA reads TGTGCCAGCAGCTTAGACGGGATGAACACCGGGGAGCTGTTTTTT. The chain carries TRBV7-7 and TRBJ2-2; tentative D call: TRBD2 (5 bases). Germline V lookup: CDR1 SSHAT, CDR2 FNYEAQ (reference sequence). The length of the CDR3 is 15 residues. Trimming pared 1 base from V and 1 base from J, leaving 7 bases between.

J is TRBJ1-1 and V is TRBV7-6; TRBD1 matches at 7 bases. Germline values: CDR1 SGHVS, CDR2 FNYEAQ. V was clipped by 5 bases and J by 2 bases; unmatched bases: 2. The CDR3 extends over 13 amino acids. DNA for the CDR3: TGTGCCAGCAGCCGACAGGGTAACACTGAAGCTTTCTTT. This translates into CASSRQGNTEAFF.

This chain links TRBV6-5 with TRBJ2-7; 8 bases align to TRBD2. The CDR3 covers 13 residues. Germline trimming cut 5 bases from V and 7 bases from J; bases unmatched to any gene: 7. From germline, CDR1 is MNHEY and CDR2 SVGAGI. DNA of the CDR3: TGTGCCAGCAGTCTGACTAGCGTGGGAGAGCAGTACGTC. This sequence encodes CASSLTSVGEQYV.

The chain combines TRBV20-1 with TRBJ1-1; D gene unclear. Germline V gene lookup returns CDR1 DFQATT and CDR2 SNEGSKA (reference sequence). This CDR3 region has 11 residues. Trimming left V 6 bases short and J 5 bases short, with 10 bases between. CDR3 in amino acids: CSAERRTEAFF. CDR3 sequence (DNA): TGCAGTGCGGAGAGGAGGACTGAAGCTTTCTTT.

This clone appeared a few times. The V call is TRBV28, the J call TRBJ2-5, with D possibly being TRBD1 (5 bases). The germline V gene has CDR1 MDHEN and CDR2 SYDVKM. The CDR3 runs 14 residues. Trimming cost V 1 base and J 5 bases, with 11 bases left between them. DNA of the CDR3: TGTGCCAGCAGTTTATCTCAGGGTGTGGAGACCCAGTACTTC. This codes for CASSLSQGVETQYF.

The gene calls are TRBV6-1 and TRBJ1-2; unclear D gene. Deletions cut 0 bases from V and 12 bases from J, with 14 bases between. Germline values: CDR1 MNHNS, CDR2 SASEGT. This CDR3 comprises 13 residues. CDR3 nucleotide sequence: TGTGCCAGCAGTGAAGCCCCGGGGAGGGTTGACACCTTC. Amino acids: CASSEAPGRVDTF.

The CDR3 sequence: CASSPGGNYEQYF. The CDR3 bases are TGTGCCAGCAGCCCGGGGGGAAATTACGAGCAGTACTTC. This chain joins TRBV5-6 and TRBJ2-7, with TRBD2 matching over 7 bases. CDR3 length: 13 residues. Germline-derived CDR1 and CDR2 are SGHDT and YYEEEE. V dropped 4 bases and J dropped 4; count of bases not matched to a gene: 5.

The CDR3 bases are TGCAGCGCTGCCTCAGGACGGACAGGCAATGAGCAGTTCTTC. This translates into CSAASGRTGNEQFF. V usage is TRBV29-1 and J usage is TRBJ2-1; 7 positions match TRBD1. From germline, CDR1 is SQVTM and CDR2 ANQGSEA. J gave up 6 bases and V 7 bases, and 12 bases lay outside the gene matches. This CDR3 comprises 14 residues.

This clone was observed a few times. The chain carries TRBV5-1 and TRBJ1-1, with 10 bases aligning to TRBD1. CDR3 size: 15 residues. From germline, CDR1 is SGHRS and CDR2 YFSETQ. The V segment lost 6 bases and the J segment 6 bases; nucleotides outside the gene matches: 11. CDR3 amino acids: CASTNLTGGFAEAFF. CDR3 sequence (DNA): TGCGCCAGCACCAACCTGACAGGGGGCTTTGCTGAAGCTTTCTTT. Full variable domain (rest looked up from reference TRBV5-1 and TRBJ1-1): KAGVTQTPRYLIKTRGQQVTLSCSPISGHRSVSWYQQTPGQGLQFLFEYFSETQRNKGNFPGRFSGRQFSNSRSEMNVSTLELGDSALYLCASTNLTGGFAEAFFGQGTRLTVV.

Regarding this clone: The junction departs from germline at one end; a sequencing error may be responsible. Other DNA sequences in the sample encode the same CDR3. The V and J genes are TRBV6-6 and TRBJ2-1, with 9 bases lining up with TRBD2. The germline V gene has CDR1 MNHNY and CDR2 SVGAGI (reference sequence). The CDR3 is made up of 15 amino acids. In DNA, the CDR3 is TGTGCCAGCAGCTACGGCGGGAGGGCATACAACGAGCAGTTCTTC. Residues: CASSYGGRAYNEQFF.

The chain joins TRBV7-2 to TRBJ2-7; the match to TRBD1 covers 10 bases. This CDR3 has 15 amino acids. The V gene end was trimmed by 2 bases and the J gene end by 3 bases; junction bases not matched to a gene: 4. Germline loops: CDR1 SGHTA, CDR2 FQGNSA. As DNA, the CDR3 is TGTGCCAGCAGCTTATTGGGGACAGGGGTCTACGAGCAGTACTTC. Translating gives CASSLLGTGVYEQYF. Full variable domain (rest looked up from reference TRBV7-2 and TRBJ2-7): GAGVSQSPSNKVTEKGKDVELRCDPISGHTALYWYRQSLGQGLEFLIYFQGNSAPDKSGLPSDRFSAERTGGSVSTLTIQRTQQEDSAVYLCASSLLGTGVYEQYFGPGTRLTVT.

The J gene is TRBJ2-1, the V gene TRBV6-5, with 7 bases identical to TRBD1. Per the germline V gene, CDR1 is MNHEY and CDR2 is SVGAGI. CDR3 length equals 11 residues. Trimming removed 5 bases from V and 15 bases from J; junction bases left unmatched: 7. The CDR3 bases are TGTGCCAGCAGTGACGACAGGGTTCCGTTCTTC. This translates into CASSDDRVPFF.

V is TRBV7-8 and J is TRBJ1-5; TRBD1 matches 8 bases. Germline-derived CDR1 and CDR2 are SGHVS and FQNEAQ. V was clipped by 1 base and J by 7 bases; unmatched bases: 12. The CDR3 is 17 residues long. The CDR3 coding sequence is TGTGCCAGCAGCTTAGTACGCGCAGGGGGCAAGGGCCAGCCCCAGCATTTT. Protein product: CASSLVRAGGKGQPQHF.

This chain's CDR3 is CASSLVRGQGSYEQYV. The CDR3 region has the DNA TGTGCCAGCAGTTTAGTAAGGGGACAGGGATCCTACGAGCAGTACGTC. The gene calls are TRBV28 and TRBJ2-7; 9 nucleotides align to TRBD1. J lost 1 base, V lost 2 bases, and 6 bases had no gene match. Germline-derived CDR1 and CDR2 are MDHEN and SYDVKM. This CDR3 comprises 16 residues.

The chain combines TRBV19 with TRBJ2-5, with D tentatively TRBD1 (6 bases). CDR3 length: 16 residues. Trimming took off 6 bases at V and 3 bases at J, with 20 bases between the two ends. Germline-derived CDR1 and CDR2 are LNHDA and SQIVND (reference sequence). This chain's CDR3 is CASSIRGRGVKETQYF. The CDR3 DNA sequence: TGTGCCAGTAGCATAAGGGGCAGGGGAGTGAAAGAGACCCAGTACTTC.

This clone has more than one count but fewer than ten. The chain links TRBV19 to TRBJ1-2, with no clear D. CDR1 LNHDA and CDR2 SQIVND come from the germline V gene (reference sequence). This CDR3 region has 14 residues. The germline V and J ends were trimmed by 3 bases and 5 bases, with 13 bases remaining between them. The DNA of the CDR3 is TGTGCCAGTAGTATGGAGGGTTATACTTATGGCTACACCTTC. Amino acid sequence: CASSMEGYTYGYTF.

This chain links TRBV4-2 with TRBJ2-1; 9 bases line up with TRBD1. Losses at the gene ends were 0 bases for V and 13 bases for J; bases not matched to a gene: 16. Germline lookup yields CDR1 LGHNA and CDR2 YNFKEQ. This CDR3 contains 17 residues. The chain's CDR3 is CASSQDAGARDRVDQFF. The DNA of the CDR3 is TGTGCCAGCAGCCAAGATGCGGGGGCCCGGGACAGGGTTGACCAGTTCTTC.

The genes are TRBV18 and TRBJ1-2; 7 bases line up with TRBD1. Germline assignment: CDR1 KGHSH and CDR2 LQKENI. J was trimmed by 3 bases and V by 5 bases; bases with no gene match: 3. The CDR3 runs to 13 residues. CDR3 DNA sequence: TGTGCCAGCTCAACAGGGGTCGACTATGGCTACACCTTC. Translation gives CASSTGVDYGYTF.

In its sample, this clone was seen once. The chain carries TRBV6-1 and TRBJ1-1, with D unresolved. Germline lookup yields CDR1 MNHNS and CDR2 SASEGT. The CDR3 loop spans 14 amino acids. Trimming pared 8 bases from V and 1 base from J, leaving 14 bases between. CDR3 amino acids: CASRIGRRNTEAFF. DNA for the CDR3: TGTGCCAGCCGGATAGGGAGACGGAACACTGAAGCTTTCTTT.

The chain couples TRBV5-6 to TRBJ2-1, with TRBD1 as a possible D gene (5 bases). Germline CDR1 is SGHDT and CDR2 is YYEEEE. V dropped 0 bases and J dropped 7 bases, with 11 bases sitting between them. The CDR3 runs 14 residues. CDR3 sequence: CASSLEAGLNEQFF. The DNA for the CDR3 is TGTGCCAGCAGCTTGGAGGCAGGGTTGAATGAGCAGTTCTTC.